Included here is one T cell receptor beta chain sequence, with context. Its antigen is unidentified. The CDR3 does not end in the conserved phenylalanine or tryptophan, so this is likely a read error. No DNA is shown, since the ends of the CDR3 on it are uncertain; the CDR3 is the one TCRdb lists. Three rounds of nested PCR, following a modified ARM-PCR protocol, produced the TCRbeta library. TCRdb reanalysed the multiplex PCR reads using MiXCR and keeps one entry per CDR3 protein. The sample includes 76,000 or so distinct CDR3 sequences, around 65% of them seen just once. The data derive from a study of tumor and adjacent non-tumor tissue in lung cancer. Study-level results: Tumor TCR diversity, when higher, was linked to shorter survival. Top 100 clones took a larger repertoire share in normal lung. TCR diversity was significantly greater in tumor than normal lung tissue.

A total of 14 residues make up the CDR3, ends included. This sample's RNA came from whole unsorted tissue. This chain connects TRBV12-3 or TRBV12-4 to TRBJ1-1; TRBD1 is the table's D call, not checked against the DNA. This sequence originates from a woman between 65 and 79 years old with non-small cell lung cancer. Source material: lung tumor tissue. The chain's CDR3 is CASSFDSVNSGDFI.